Listed below are T cell receptor beta chains from one sample, sequenced in a study of blood T cell repertoires in COVID-19. The assay was immunoSEQ multiplex PCR, and TCRdb's table has in-frame clones only and misses some. The repertoire holds 150,000 to 200,000 clones, with around 84% as singletons. Sequences were obtained from PBMCs or T cells enriched from blood (not recorded which). The receptors stem from a woman aged 50 to 60 who had recovered from COVID-19. Each CDR3 is given with its conserved first and last residue. A D gene is named only where the DNA matches it firmly. Rows may omit the clone size; those that give it use once, few, many or a size class.

>TRBJ2-7|TRBV24-1|.|.
TGTGCCACCAGTGACCAGACAAGCTCCTACGAGCAGTACTTC
CATSDQTSSYEQYF
>TRBJ1-1|TRBV6-5|.|.
TGTGCCAGCATAAGGACAGATGAAGCTTTCTTT
CASIRTDEAFF
>TRBJ2-7|TRBV6-5|.|TRBD1
TGTGCCAGCAGCAGGGACAGGATATACGAGCAGTACTTC
CASSRDRIYEQYF
>TRBJ1-4|TRBV21-1|.|.
TGTGCCAGCGGGAGAGAGGGTAATGGGGAAAAACTGTTTTTT
CASGREGNGEKLFF
>TRBJ2-7|TRBV6-2/TRBV6-3|.|.
TGTGCCAGCAGTTCCCAGGGGCACGAGCAGTACTTC
CASSSQGHEQYF
>TRBJ2-1|TRBV7-9|.|TRBD2
TGTGCCAGCAGTCGACTAGCATCCTTCAATGAGCAGTTCTTC
CASSRLASFNEQFF
>TRBJ2-7|TRBV6-5|.|TRBD1
TGTGCCAGCAGCCGGGGGACAGGGGGTCTATACGAGCAGTACTTC
CASSRGTGGLYEQYF
>TRBJ2-1|TRBV19|.|TRBD2
TGTGCCAGTACCGGGGGAGGGAGACATGACTACAATGAGCAGTTCTTC
CASTGGGRHDYNEQFF
>TRBJ2-3|TRBV6-4|.|TRBD2
TGTGCCAGCAGAGAAGAGAGCGGGAGCCGAGCAGATACGCAGTATTTT
CASREESGSRADTQYF
>TRBJ1-5|TRBV18|.|TRBD1
TGTGCCAGCTCCCCGATCCCAGGGACAGGAGATAGCAATCAGCCCCAGCATTTT
CASSPIPGTGDSNQPQHF
>TRBJ2-1|TRBV3-1/TRBV3-2|many|.
TGTGCCAGCAGCTCGGGCAATGAGCAGTTCTTC
CASSSGNEQFF
>TRBJ2-1|TRBV10-3|.|.
TGTGCCATCAGACAGACCAGCTCCTACAATGAGCAGTTCTTC
CAIRQTSSYNEQFF
>TRBJ1-2|TRBV5-1|.|TRBD1
TGCGCCAGCAGCTTGGCCGCCGTCACAGGGGAAGGCTACACCTTC
CASSLAAVTGEGYTF
>TRBJ1-5|TRBV10-3|few|.
TGTGCCATCCGGGGTGAAGGCGATCAGCCCCAGCATTTT
CAIRGEGDQPQHF
>TRBJ2-1|TRBV27|.|TRBD1
TGTGCCAGCAGTTCCCCCGGAAGGGGGCAAGATGAGCAGTTCTTC
CASSSPGRGQDEQFF